This TCR beta chain originates from a study of technical replicates of blood from a few donors. The CDR3 covers 14 residues. CDR1 and CDR2 (germline): SGHDN, FVKESK. The trim removed 1 base at V and 8 bases at J, leaving 6 bases unmatched. A single count supports this clone. Sequencing was performed with immunoSEQ multiplex PCR; in TCRdb, only in-frame clones are kept and a portion is missing. The table shows 95,000 to 100,000 clones, with roughly 95% occurring only once. The source of this sequence is a human donor in good health. The chain uses TRBV14 and TRBJ1-2; 8 positions match TRBD1. The sample taken for sequencing was T cells isolated from PBMCs. The CDR3 sequence: CASSQGRTGSGYTF. The CDR3 DNA reads TGTGCCAGCAGCCAAGGCCGGACAGGGAGCGGCTACACCTTC.